The clone carrying this TCR beta chain has a single count. The CDR3 is 15 amino acids. Germline CDR1 MDHEN, CDR2 SYDVKM. The V gene end was trimmed by 5 bases and the J gene end by 1 base; junction bases not matched to a gene: 7. This specimen comes from a study of memory CD4+ T cells and cytomegalovirus serostatus. Single viable CD3+CD4+CD8-CD45RO+ cells were sorted as the memory CD4+ T cells. Source study methods: After removing out-of-frame reads, millions of distinct TCRbeta sequences remained. Using immunoSEQ multiplex PCR, the repertoire was profiled, and TCRdb retains in-frame clones only, with some absent. V and J calls and clone size are copied from that table; D and trimming were computed from the DNA. The data contain about 59,000 clones, roughly 81% of them singletons.

The chain combines TRBV28 with TRBJ1-1; 7 bases line up with TRBD1. Sequenced material: memory CD4+ T cells from blood. The sequence derives from an adult in good health and CMV-seronegative. CDR3 nucleotides: TGTGCCAGCAGTCCCACAGGGGCCCCGAACACTGAAGCTTTCTTT. Translation: CASSPTGAPNTEAFF.